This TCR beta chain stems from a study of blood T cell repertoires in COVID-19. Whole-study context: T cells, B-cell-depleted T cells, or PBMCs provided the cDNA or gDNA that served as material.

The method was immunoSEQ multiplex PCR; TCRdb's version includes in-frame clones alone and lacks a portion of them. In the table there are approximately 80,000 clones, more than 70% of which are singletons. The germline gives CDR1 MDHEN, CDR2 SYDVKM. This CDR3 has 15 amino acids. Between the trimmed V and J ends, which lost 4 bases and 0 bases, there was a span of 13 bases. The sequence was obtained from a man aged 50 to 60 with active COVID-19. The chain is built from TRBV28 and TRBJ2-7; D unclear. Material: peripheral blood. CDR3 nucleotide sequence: TGTGCCAGCAGTTCCTTGAAGACTCTCTCCTACGAGCAGTACTTC. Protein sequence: CASSSLKTLSYEQYF.